The 15 T cell receptor beta chains in this list originate from one sample, sequenced in a study of early T cells in non-severe SARS-CoV-2 infection listed by TCRdb under 2021. Libraries were built with 5' RACE. TCRdb records NextSeq 500 as the sequencer. TCRdb reworked the public reads: Q25 trimming with fastp, MiXCR clone assembly, productive beta chains retained. All rows with the same CDR3 protein become a single entry with the most common DNA and genes. Across this sample there are tens of thousands of distinct CDR3 sequences, with roughly 12% seen only once. Around a sixth of the sample is in the top ten clones. Sequencing used whole blood, obtained at baseline. The receptors were sampled from an adult who was a healthcare worker with PCR-confirmed SARS-CoV-2 infection or an uninfected control (not recorded which). The donor label of this sample is uncertain.

This clonotype was counted only a few times. The CDR3 DNA sequence: TGTGCCAGCAGTGAACCGGGAGCGGTCTCCTACAATGAGCAGTTCTTC. Its translation: CASSEPGAVSYNEQFF. The chain recombines TRBV25-1 with TRBJ2-1, with D perhaps matching TRBD2 (6 bases). CDR1 is MGHDK, CDR2 SYGVNS, per germline. V was trimmed by 2 bases and J by 0 bases, leaving 11 bases between them. CDR3 length equals 16 residues.

There are many counts of this clonotype. The rearrangement links TRBV7-6 to TRBJ2-7; a possible D gene is TRBD2 (6 bases). The germline CDR1 and CDR2 sequences are SGHVS and FNYEAQ. Trimming pared 5 bases from V and 0 bases from J, leaving 17 bases between. This CDR3 is built from 16 residues. The CDR3 DNA sequence: TGTGCCAGCAGCCGGGAGCAGGCCGACTTCTCCTACGAGCAGTACTTC. Translation: CASSREQADFSYEQYF. Full variable domain (rest looked up from reference TRBV7-6 and TRBJ2-7): GAGVSQSPRYKVTKRGQDVALRCDPISGHVSLYWYRQALGQGPEFLTYFNYEAQQDKSGLPNDRFSAERPEGSISTLTIQRTEQRDSAMYRCASSREQADFSYEQYFGPGTRLTVT.

This clonotype is classed as medium-sized. The chain carries TRBV2 and TRBJ2-3; TRBD2 matches 8 bases. The ends lost 1 base at V and 0 bases at J; junction bases unmatched: 3. This CDR3 is 16 amino acids long. Looked up from germline, CDR1 is SNHLY and CDR2 is FYNNEI. The CDR3 region is CASSEVSSGSTDTQYF. In DNA form, the CDR3 reads TGTGCCAGCAGTGAAGTGTCTAGCGGGAGCACAGATACGCAGTATTTT.

There are many counts of this clonotype. The chain has TRBV20-1 and TRBJ2-1, with TRBD2 matching 10 bases. Germline V gene sequence: CDR1 DFQATT, CDR2 SNEGSKA (reference sequence). Losses at the gene ends were 1 base for V and 1 base for J; bases not matched to a gene: 10. The CDR3 is 18 residues long. CDR3 DNA sequence: TGCAGTGCTAGAGGGACTAGCGGACCCTGGGGGTCCTACAATGAGCAGTTCTTC. Protein: CSARGTSGPWGSYNEQFF.

This clonotype showed up many times. This chain joins TRBV5-1 and TRBJ2-5, with unresolved D. Trimming left V 1 base short and J 2 bases short, with 9 bases between. Germline-derived CDR1 and CDR2 are SGHRS and YFSETQ. The CDR3 runs 14 residues. The CDR3 loop reads CASSLTSAQETQYF. The DNA for the CDR3 is TGCGCCAGCAGCTTGACGAGCGCTCAAGAGACCCAGTACTTC.

The CDR3 protein is CASSLAVKETQYF. For the CDR3, the DNA is TGTGCCAGCAGTTTAGCCGTTAAAGAGACCCAGTACTTC. The chain couples TRBV27 to TRBJ2-5, with D uncertain. CDR1 and CDR2 (germline): MNHEY, SMNVEV (reference sequence). The CDR3 is 13 amino acids. The V end lost 2 bases, the J end lost 3 bases, and 7 bases lay between the germline ends.

This clonotype showed up just a few times. The chain couples TRBV7-9 to TRBJ2-1; D ambiguous. V lost 3 bases to trimming and J lost 2 bases, with 5 bases between them. From germline, CDR1 is SEHNR and CDR2 FQNEAQ (reference sequence). This CDR3 is built from 13 residues. The CDR3 coding sequence is TGTGCCAGCAGCTTCCTGACCTACAATGAGCAGTTCTTC. It is translated as CASSFLTYNEQFF. The full variable domain, completed using reference TRBV7-9 and TRBJ2-1, is DTGVSQNPRHKITKRGQNVTFRCDPISEHNRLYWYRQTLGQGPEFLTYFQNEAQLEKSRLLSDRFSAERPKGSFSTLEIQRTEQGDSAMYLCASSFLTYNEQFFGPGTRLTVL.

V is TRBV6-5 and J is TRBJ2-4; D unresolved. CDR1 is MNHEY, CDR2 SVGAGI, per germline. The CDR3 runs 13 residues. Trimming cost V 0 bases and J 9 bases, with 9 bases left between them. In DNA form, the CDR3 reads TGTGCCAGCAGTTACTCTGGGCTAGGCATTCAGTACTTC. It specifies CASSYSGLGIQYF.

This rearrangement joins TRBV23-1 to TRBJ2-7; D remains ambiguous. TRBV23-1 is identified as an open reading frame with a role that is uncertain. Trimming removed 0 bases at V and 3 bases at J, with 12 bases between. This CDR3 contains 15 residues. CDR3 amino acids: CASSQSVPDHYEQYF. As DNA, the CDR3 is TGCGCCAGCAGTCAATCAGTGCCAGACCACTACGAGCAGTACTTC.

This clonotype was counted between two and nine times. The rearrangement uses TRBV4-2 and TRBJ2-3; D gene uncertain. CDR1 and CDR2 from the germline V gene are LGHNA and YNFKEQ. V was trimmed by 2 bases and J by 0 bases, leaving 12 bases between them. The CDR3 has 16 amino acids. The CDR3 protein is CASSQPWTTSTDTQYF. The CDR3 DNA follows: TGTGCCAGCAGCCAACCGTGGACCACTAGCACAGATACGCAGTATTTT.

The chain uses TRBV6-1 and TRBJ2-1; unclear D gene. Germline lookup yields CDR1 MNHNS and CDR2 SASEGT. Trimming stripped 6 bases from V and 3 bases from J, with 12 bases between. This CDR3 is built from 14 residues. CDR3 protein: CASRLNDGYNEQFF. The CDR3 DNA reads as TGTGCCAGCAGATTGAACGACGGCTACAATGAGCAGTTCTTC.

The chain is built from TRBV2 and TRBJ2-7, with D unresolved. The germline V and J ends were trimmed by 2 bases and 3 bases, with 11 bases remaining between them. This CDR3 comprises 14 residues. Germline V gives CDR1 SNHLY, CDR2 FYNNEI. CDR3: CASSEPIQGYEQYF. In DNA form, the CDR3 reads TGTGCCAGCAGTGAACCGATTCAAGGCTACGAGCAGTACTTC.

This clonotype was counted between two and nine times. This chain uses TRBV27 with TRBJ2-7; a weak D match, TRBD2 (6 bases). This CDR3 has 13 amino acids. With 5 bases removed from V and 9 bases from J, the gap between germline ends came to 17 bases. CDR1 is MNHEY and CDR2 is SMNVEV in the germline V gene (reference sequence). The CDR3 sequence is CASSTGLPTWQYF. The CDR3 region has the DNA TGTGCCAGCAGTACGGGACTTCCGACGTGGCAGTACTTC.

The chain joins TRBV5-6 to TRBJ2-3; the D gene is possibly TRBD2 (6 bases). The CDR3 covers 15 residues. CDR1 and CDR2 (germline): SGHDT, YYEEEE. Trimming removed 1 base from V and 1 base from J, with 10 bases in between. Here the CDR3 reads CASSLNGGGTDTQYF. CDR3 DNA: TGTGCCAGCAGCTTGAACGGAGGGGGCACAGATACGCAGTATTTT. Complete variable domain (other parts from reference TRBV5-6 and TRBJ2-3): DAGVTQSPTHLIKTRGQQVTLRCSPKSGHDTVSWYQQALGQGPQFIFQYYEEEERQRGNFPDRFSGHQFPNYSSELNVNALLLGDSALYLCASSLNGGGTDTQYFGPGTRLTVL.

This clonotype appeared a few times. This rearrangement joins TRBV18 to TRBJ1-2; D is uncertain. Per the germline V gene, CDR1 is KGHSH and CDR2 is LQKENI. This CDR3 is built from 14 residues. Trimming left V 3 bases short and J 5 bases short, with 13 bases between. CDR3 nucleotide sequence: TGTGCCAGCTCACCGGATCAAAGGGAATATGGCTACACCTTC. Translation gives CASSPDQREYGYTF.